The subject of this entry is one T cell receptor beta chain. This record comes from a study of blood T cell repertoires in COVID-19. Overall study context: PBMCs, B-cell-depleted T cells, or T cells provided the cDNA or gDNA that made up the material.

Produced via immunoSEQ multiplex PCR; TCRdb's table is partial and in-frame only. This sample has fewer than 25,000 clones, with about 89% found just once. The CDR3 runs to 18 residues. Germline CDR1 is SGHRS and CDR2 is YFSETQ. V was pared by 3 bases and J by 3 bases, with 12 bases of the junction left unmatched. This chain uses TRBV5-1 with TRBJ1-5, with 10 bases fitting TRBD1. Sequenced input: peripheral blood. The TCR was taken from a man aged 50-59 years with active COVID-19. The CDR3 loop reads CASSYSPRDRGANQPQHF. The CDR3, as DNA: TGCGCCAGCAGCTACTCCCCTCGGGACAGGGGAGCCAATCAGCCCCAGCATTTT. The entire variable domain, with the rest obtained from reference TRBV5-1 and TRBJ1-5, is as follows: KAGVTQTPRYLIKTRGQQVTLSCSPISGHRSVSWYQQTPGQGLQFLFEYFSETQRNKGNFPGRFSGRQFSNSRSEMNVSTLELGDSALYLCASSYSPRDRGANQPQHFGDGTRLSIL.